Presented here are 14 T cell receptor beta chains from one specimen sequenced in a study of cytomegalovirus exposure and HLA in healthy donors. The primer mix had 60 Vbeta and 13 Jbeta primers. The repertoire was sequenced with immunoSEQ multiplex PCR; TCRdb's copy has only in-frame clones and lacks some. The data show around 120,000 clones, 81% seen once. The source material was PBMCs. The source of these receptors is a woman younger than 45 in good health and CMV-seronegative.

The chain couples TRBV6-4 to TRBJ1-1; unclear D gene. Trimming stripped 3 bases from V and 1 base from J, with 6 bases between. Germline V gives CDR1 MRHNA, CDR2 SNTAGT. The CDR3 is 13 amino acids. CDR3 in DNA: TGTGCCAGCAGTGAGAGGGAGAACACTGAAGCTTTCTTT. This encodes CASSERENTEAFF.

This chain links TRBV11-2 with TRBJ1-1, with 9 bases fitting TRBD1. Germline CDR1 SGHAT, CDR2 FQNNGV. The CDR3 has 15 residues. The V gene end was trimmed by 6 bases and the J gene end by 7 bases; junction bases not matched to a gene: 12. The CDR3 nucleotides read TGTGCCAGCAGGACGACAGGGGGGTTATTTAGTGAAGCTTTCTTT. This encodes CASRTTGGLFSEAFF.

The chain joins TRBV2 to TRBJ2-5; D is undetermined. The J call may not be correct, given that the DNA end is closer to TRBJ2-7. The CDR3 spans 12 residues. From germline, CDR1 is SNHLY and CDR2 FYNNEI. The CDR3 sequence: CVTRTSSYEQYF. The CDR3 bases are TGTGTCACCCGCACGAGCTCCTACGAGCAGTACTTC.

V and J are TRBV15 and TRBJ2-7; 10 bases are a match to TRBD2. Germline V gives CDR1 LNHNV, CDR2 YYDKDF (reference sequence). V was pared by 0 bases and J by 6 bases, with 5 bases of the junction left unmatched. The CDR3 extends over 15 amino acids. In DNA, the CDR3 is TGTGCCACCAGCAGAGATTCTAGCGGGAGTGGCGAGCAGTACTTC. As protein: CATSRDSSGSGEQYF.

Here the CDR3 DNA reads TGTGCCAGCAGCCTGGGACAGGGGGCGCACGATGGCTACACCTTC. It translates to CASSLGQGAHDGYTF. The chain uses TRBV5-8 and TRBJ1-2, with 12 bases fitting TRBD1. This CDR3 region has 15 residues. V gave up 4 bases and J gave up 6 bases; unmatched junction bases: 7. CDR1 SGHTS and CDR2 YDEGEE come from the germline V gene.

This chain connects TRBV10-3 to TRBJ2-1, with D possibly TRBD1 on 6 matching bases. Between the trimmed V and J ends, which lost 10 bases and 6 bases, there was a span of 19 bases. The CDR3 length is 14 residues. Germline V gene sequence: CDR1 ENHRY, CDR2 SYGVKD. CDR3: CATTGQLGSNEQFF. DNA of the CDR3: TGTGCCACCACAGGGCAACTGGGTTCCAATGAGCAGTTCTTC.

The chain has TRBV6-5 and TRBJ1-2; perhaps TRBD1 as D (6 bases). Trimming took 5 bases from V and 2 from J, leaving 9 bases between them. The CDR3 sequence is 13 residues long. Germline loops: CDR1 MNHEY, CDR2 SVGAGI. The CDR3 sequence is CASSTGMNYGYTF. CDR3 sequence (DNA): TGTGCCAGCAGTACAGGGATGAACTATGGCTACACCTTC.

Here the CDR3 DNA reads TGTGCCAGCAGTCCCACCCGAGCGGGTCCCAGCAGGGAGCTGTTTTTT. Translation: CASSPTRAGPSRELFF. The chain combines TRBV6-6 with TRBJ2-2; D may be TRBD2 (6 bases). The CDR3 has 16 residues. V was pared by 5 bases and J by 9 bases, with 22 bases between. Per the germline V gene, CDR1 is MNHNY and CDR2 is SVGAGI (reference sequence).

The rearrangement uses TRBV5-1 and TRBJ1-1; D is ambiguous. Trimming removed 4 bases at V and 6 bases at J, with 7 bases between. The CDR3 consists of 11 residues. Germline CDR1 reads SGHRS; CDR2 reads YFSETQ. For the CDR3, the DNA is TGCGCCAGCAGCCAGAATTCTGAAGCTTTCTTT. Translating it yields CASSQNSEAFF.

V is TRBV6-1 and J is TRBJ1-2; D is ambiguous. Germline CDR1 is MNHNS and CDR2 is SASEGT. Trimming took off 1 base at V and 7 bases at J, with 13 bases between the two ends. This CDR3 is 14 amino acids long. In DNA, the CDR3 is TGTGCCAGCAGTGAAGGGTGGAGTTCGTCTGGCTACACCTTC. Translation gives CASSEGWSSSGYTF.

In regard to this clone: Germline and junction disagree at one end, which may indicate a read error. J is TRBJ2-7 and V is TRBV7-9; D remains ambiguous. Germline CDR1 and CDR2: SEHNR and FQNEAQ (reference sequence). The CDR3 is 15 amino acids. DNA of the CDR3: TGTTCCAGCAGCTTAGCTGTCAGGTCCGCCTACGAGCAGTACTTC. Translated: CSSSLAVRSAYEQYF.

The chain joins TRBV28 to TRBJ2-1; 10 nucleotides align to TRBD2. Germline CDR1 and CDR2: MDHEN and SYDVKM. The trim removed 4 bases at V and 1 base at J, leaving 4 bases unmatched. The CDR3 covers 16 residues. The DNA of the CDR3 is TGTGCCAGCAGTTCAGCGGGAGGGGCATCCTACAATGAGCAGTTCTTC. Translated: CASSSAGGASYNEQFF.

Written as DNA, the CDR3 is TGTGCCAGCAGTGAACAGGGATATGGCTACACCTTC. This codes for CASSEQGYGYTF. The chain carries TRBV6-4 and TRBJ1-2; D is perhaps TRBD1 (6 bases). This CDR3 has 12 amino acids. The germline V gene encodes CDR1 MRHNA and CDR2 SNTAGT. V shed 3 bases and J shed 5 bases, with 7 bases lying between them.

The J gene is TRBJ2-7, the V gene TRBV11-2, with TRBD1 matching 9 bases. The germline gives CDR1 SGHAT, CDR2 FQNNGV. The CDR3 runs to 14 residues. J gave up 4 bases and V 1 base, and 2 bases lay outside the gene matches. The DNA for the CDR3 is TGTGCCAGCAGCTTAGGGGACAGGGCGTACGAGCAGTACTTC. This encodes CASSLGDRAYEQYF.